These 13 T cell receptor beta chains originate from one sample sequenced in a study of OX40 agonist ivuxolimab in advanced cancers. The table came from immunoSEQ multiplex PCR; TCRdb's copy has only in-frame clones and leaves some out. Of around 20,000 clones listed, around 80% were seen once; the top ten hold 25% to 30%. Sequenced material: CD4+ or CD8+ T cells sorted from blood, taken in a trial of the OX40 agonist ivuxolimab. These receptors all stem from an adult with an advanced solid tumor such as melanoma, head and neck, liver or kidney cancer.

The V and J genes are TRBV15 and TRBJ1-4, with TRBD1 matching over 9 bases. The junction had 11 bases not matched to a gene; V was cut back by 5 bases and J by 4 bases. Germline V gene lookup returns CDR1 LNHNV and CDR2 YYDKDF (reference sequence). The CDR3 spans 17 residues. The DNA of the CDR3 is TGTGCCACCAGCCTACCGGGACAGGGACTATTTAATGAAAAACTGTTTTTT. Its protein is CATSLPGQGLFNEKLFF.

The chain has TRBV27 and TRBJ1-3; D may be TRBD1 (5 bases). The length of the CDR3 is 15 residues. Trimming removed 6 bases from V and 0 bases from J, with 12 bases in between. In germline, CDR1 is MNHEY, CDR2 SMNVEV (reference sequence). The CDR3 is CASRPGTYSGNTIYF. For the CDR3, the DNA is TGTGCCAGCAGACCCGGGACTTACTCTGGAAACACCATATATTTT.

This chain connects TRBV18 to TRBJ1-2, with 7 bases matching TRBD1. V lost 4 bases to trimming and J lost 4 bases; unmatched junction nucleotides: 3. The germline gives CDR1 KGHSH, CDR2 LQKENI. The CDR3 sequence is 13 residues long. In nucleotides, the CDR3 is TGTGCCAGCTCACGAACAGGGGCCTATGGCTACACCTTC. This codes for CASSRTGAYGYTF.

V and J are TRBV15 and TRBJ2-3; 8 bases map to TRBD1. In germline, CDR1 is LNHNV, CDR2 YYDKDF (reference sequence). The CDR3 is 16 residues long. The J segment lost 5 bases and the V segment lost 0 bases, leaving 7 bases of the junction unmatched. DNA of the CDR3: TGTGCCACCAGCAGAGATCGGCAGGGGGCAAAAGATACGCAGTATTTT. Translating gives CATSRDRQGAKDTQYF.

CDR3 protein: CASSGTTGVGEQFF. In nucleotides, the CDR3 is TGTGCCAGCAGTGGGACCACAGGGGTGGGTGAGCAGTTCTTC. J is TRBJ2-1 and V is TRBV6-4; 7 bases agree with TRBD1. The CDR3 extends over 14 amino acids. Unmatched junction bases numbered 9, after V lost 4 bases and J lost 9 bases. CDR1 is MRHNA, CDR2 SNTAGT, per germline.

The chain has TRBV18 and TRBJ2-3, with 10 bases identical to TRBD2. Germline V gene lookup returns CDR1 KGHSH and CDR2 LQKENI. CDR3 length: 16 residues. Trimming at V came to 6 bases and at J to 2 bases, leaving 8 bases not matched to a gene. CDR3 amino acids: CASSRTGTSVTDTQYF. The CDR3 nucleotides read TGTGCCAGCTCGCGAACCGGGACTAGCGTCACAGATACGCAGTATTTT.

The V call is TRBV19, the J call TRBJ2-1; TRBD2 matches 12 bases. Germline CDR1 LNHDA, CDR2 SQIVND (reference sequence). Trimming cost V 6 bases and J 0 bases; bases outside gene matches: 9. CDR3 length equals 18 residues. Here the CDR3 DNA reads TGTGCCAGTAGGAAAGCCGGACTAGCGGGATTCTCCTACAATGAGCAGTTCTTC. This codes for CASRKAGLAGFSYNEQFF.

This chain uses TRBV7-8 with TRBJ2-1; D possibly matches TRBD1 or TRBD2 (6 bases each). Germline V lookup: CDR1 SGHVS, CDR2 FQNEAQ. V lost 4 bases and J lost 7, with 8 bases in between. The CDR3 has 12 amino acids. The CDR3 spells CASSWGANEQFF. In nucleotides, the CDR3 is TGTGCCAGCAGCTGGGGGGCAAATGAGCAGTTCTTC.

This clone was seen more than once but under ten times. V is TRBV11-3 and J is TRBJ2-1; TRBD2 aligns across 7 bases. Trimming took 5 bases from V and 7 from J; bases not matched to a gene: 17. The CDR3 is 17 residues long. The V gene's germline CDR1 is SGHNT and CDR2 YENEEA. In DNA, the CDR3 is TGTGCCAGCAGCGATACCCGACTAAGCGGGATTAAAAATGAGCAGTTCTTC. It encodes CASSDTRLSGIKNEQFF.

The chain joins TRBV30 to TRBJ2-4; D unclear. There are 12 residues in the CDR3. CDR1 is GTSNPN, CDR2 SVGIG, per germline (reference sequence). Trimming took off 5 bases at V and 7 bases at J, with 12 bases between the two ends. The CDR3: CAWSEGENIQYF. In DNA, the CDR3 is TGTGCCTGGTCCGAAGGAGAGAACATTCAGTACTTC.

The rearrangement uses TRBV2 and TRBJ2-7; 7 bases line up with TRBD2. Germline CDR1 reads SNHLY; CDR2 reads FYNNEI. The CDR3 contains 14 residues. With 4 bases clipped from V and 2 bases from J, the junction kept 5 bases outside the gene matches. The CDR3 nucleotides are TGTGCCAGCAGTGGGGGGAGGGAGCCCTACGAGCAGTACTTC. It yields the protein CASSGGREPYEQYF.

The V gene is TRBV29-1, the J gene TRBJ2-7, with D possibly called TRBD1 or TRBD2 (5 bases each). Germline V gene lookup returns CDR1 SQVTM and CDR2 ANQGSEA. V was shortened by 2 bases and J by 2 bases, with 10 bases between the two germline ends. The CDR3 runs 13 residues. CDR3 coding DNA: TGCAGCGTTGAATTTGGGGGAACCTACGAGCAGTACTTC. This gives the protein CSVEFGGTYEQYF.

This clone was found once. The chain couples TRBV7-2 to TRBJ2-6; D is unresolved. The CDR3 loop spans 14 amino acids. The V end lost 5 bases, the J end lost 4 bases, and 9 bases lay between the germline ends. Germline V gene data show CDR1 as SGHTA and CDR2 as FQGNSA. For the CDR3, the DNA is TGTGCCAGCAGCCAGGCGCGGGGGGCCAACGTCCTGACTTTC. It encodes CASSQARGANVLTF.